This T cell receptor beta chain comes out of a study of cytomegalovirus exposure and HLA in healthy donors (dated by TCRdb to the late 2010s). In the study overall: The 500 to 800 repertoires of the first cohort and the 95 to 150 validation repertoires were produced on the same platform, according to a later analysis. The study aimed to test whether cataloging public T cell receptors could reveal signatures of past pathogen exposure. A separate validation cohort of approximately 120 different subjects was used in addition to the approximately 700-subject first cohort. High-throughput TCR immunosequencing, statistical association of individual TCRs with disease status, and machine learning were combined to predict cytomegalovirus infection status. Results and caveats for the whole study, not just this receptor: In the study, approximately 150 TCR beta chains were listed as associated with cytomegalovirus. While some public TCRs were present in many individuals, most TCR sequences turned up only very rarely across donors. The validation cohort had no HLA typing available for a later analysis, so co-occurrence within that cohort was assessed over all 120 or so repertoires. Of the cluster scores, approximately 95% were above 0 in a later analysis, which found that TCRs clustered in the first cohort also tended to co-occur in the 120 validation repertoires. The authors suggested that the approach could potentially be generalized to other disease states and immunological phenotypes. The classifier was reported to diagnose cytomegalovirus status with high specificity and sensitivity in both the original cohort and the validation cohort. In vitro tests confirmed that a few of the cytomegalovirus-associated TCR beta chains recognize cytomegalovirus antigens.

The donors belonged to the validation cohort of over a hundred subjects, which was separate from the 666-subject first cohort. In the germline V gene (reference sequence), CDR1 corresponds to SEHNR and CDR2 to FQNEAQ. Relative to germline, V is 1 base shorter and J is 7 bases shorter, with 16 bases between their ends. The CDR3, cysteine through phenylalanine, is 15 amino acids long. The read is trimmed to its CDR3 DNA, 45 bases read in frame from base 1. The library was generated by the immunoSEQ multiplex PCR assay. The authors' pipeline ran thus. A statistical classification framework was built for diagnosing cytomegalovirus status from the catalog of TCR beta chain sequences. Not all clones reach the TCRdb copy of this immuneACCESS table, which keeps in-frame sequences only. Checked studies attribute under half of the gap to unresolved V genes and leave the rest unexplained. For V, J and clone size, that table is used; D and trimming come from the DNA. The sample has about 360,000 clones on record, around 86% of them singletons. The ten biggest clones cover 0.65% to 0.95% of the sample.

To note about this clone: Its antigen remains unidentified. Base-call qualities are not available, and no considerably larger clone is one nucleotide away.

The chain joins TRBV7-9 to TRBJ1-2; tentative D gene TRBD1, with 6 bases matching. Material: PBMCs. This clonotype originated in a woman aged 18 to 35 in good health and CMV-seronegative. The CDR3 region: CASSLVGDIGGGYTF. The sequenced DNA is TGTGCCAGCAGCTTAGTGGGGGACATAGGTGGTGGCTACACCTTC.